What follows are 28 T cell receptor beta chains derived from one specimen sequenced in a study of cytomegalovirus exposure and HLA in healthy donors. The PCR ran on 60 Vbeta and 13 Jbeta primers. Assay used: immunoSEQ multiplex PCR; TCRdb lists only in-frame clones, some missing. The sample includes 130,000 to 150,000 clones, over 70% of them seen just once. Input material: PBMCs. The receptors shown here come from a man aged 40-49 years in good health and CMV-seronegative.

This rearrangement joins TRBV12-5 to TRBJ1-3; D is ambiguous. There are 15 residues in the CDR3. Trimming left V 7 bases short and J 0 bases short, with 13 bases between. CDR1 LGHNT and CDR2 FRNRAP come from the germline V gene. The CDR3 sequence is CASASDGVSGNTIYF. The DNA of the CDR3 is TGTGCTAGTGCCAGCGACGGGGTCTCTGGAAACACCATATATTTT.

V and J are TRBV9 and TRBJ1-3; TRBD1 is a possible D gene (6 bases). V was pared by 4 bases and J by 3 bases, with 17 bases between. Germline CDR1 and CDR2: SGDLS and YYNGEE. This CDR3 has 16 residues. DNA for the CDR3: TGTGCCAGCAGCCCTACTTTGGGGGCGGGTGGAAACACCATATATTTT. Encoded protein: CASSPTLGAGGNTIYF.

The chain carries TRBV9 and TRBJ2-1; D ambiguous. The CDR3 spans 16 residues. Trimming took 0 bases from V and 0 from J, leaving 10 bases between them. Germline V gives CDR1 SGDLS, CDR2 YYNGEE. The CDR3 is CASSVGASHSYNEQFF. Here the CDR3 DNA reads TGTGCCAGCAGCGTAGGAGCTTCCCACTCCTACAATGAGCAGTTCTTC. The full variable domain, completed using reference TRBV9 and TRBJ2-1, is DSGVTQTPKHLITATGQRVTLRCSPRSGDLSVYWYQQSLDQGLQFLIQYYNGEERAKGNILERFSAQQFPDLHSELNLSSLELGDSALYFCASSVGASHSYNEQFFGPGTRLTVL.

The chain joins TRBV6-6 to TRBJ1-5, with TRBD1 matching over 7 bases. Trimming cost V 8 bases and J 2 bases; bases outside gene matches: 6. The length of the CDR3 is 14 residues. The V gene's germline CDR1 is MNHNY and CDR2 SVGAGI (reference sequence). The CDR3 nucleotides are TGTGCCAGCCGAAGAGGGGGCGGCAATCAGCCCCAGCATTTT. It translates to CASRRGGGNQPQHF.

The chain carries TRBV18 and TRBJ1-1; D unresolved. CDR1 is KGHSH, CDR2 LQKENI, per germline. V lost 3 bases and J lost 1, with 9 bases in between. This CDR3 has 14 residues. The CDR3 loop reads CASSPQPENTEAFF. The CDR3 DNA follows: TGTGCCAGCTCACCCCAACCAGAGAACACTGAAGCTTTCTTT.

This clone was picked up a small number of times. The CDR3 DNA reads TGTGCCAGCAGCTTAAAACTAGCGGGGGGGAGGCAAGAGACCCAGTACTTC. It yields the protein CASSLKLAGGRQETQYF. The chain employs TRBV7-7 and TRBJ2-5; 13 bases map to TRBD2. V was clipped by 2 bases and J by 2 bases; unmatched bases: 5. The CDR3 spans 17 residues. Germline V CDR1 and CDR2: SSHAT, FNYEAQ (reference sequence). Full variable domain (outside the CDR3, taken from reference TRBV7-7 and TRBJ2-5): GAGVSQSPRYKVTKRGQDVTLRCDPISSHATLYWYQQALGQGPEFLTYFNYEAQPDKSGLPSDRFSAERPEGSISTLTIQRTEQRDSAMYRCASSLKLAGGRQETQYFGPGTRLLVL.

This chain connects TRBV5-6 to TRBJ1-6, with D possibly being TRBD1 (6 bases). Germline V lookup: CDR1 SGHDT, CDR2 YYEEEE. The CDR3 extends over 15 amino acids. V lost 4 bases and J 9 bases, leaving 17 bases between the germline ends. The CDR3 protein is CASSVYRVGSSPLHF. The CDR3 region has the DNA TGTGCCAGCAGCGTTTACAGGGTAGGGAGTTCACCCCTCCACTTT.

This clone was seen a handful of times. The chain uses TRBV7-9 and TRBJ1-4; maybe TRBD1 (6 bases). V gave up 5 bases and J gave up 3 bases, with 10 bases separating them. The CDR3 extends over 14 amino acids. The germline CDR1 and CDR2 sequences are SEHNR and FQNEAQ (reference sequence). CDR3 sequence reads: CASSTGQANEKLFF. In DNA form, the CDR3 reads TGTGCCAGCAGCACGGGACAAGCTAATGAAAAACTGTTTTTT.

This clone was observed a single time. V is TRBV10-3 and J is TRBJ1-5, with D possibly being TRBD1 (6 bases). V was shortened by 1 base and J by 3 bases, with 10 bases between the two germline ends. The CDR3 is made up of 15 amino acids. The germline V gene encodes CDR1 ENHRY and CDR2 SYGVKD. The chain's CDR3 is CAISELQGSNQPQHF. CDR3 coding DNA: TGTGCCATCAGTGAGTTGCAGGGGTCCAATCAGCCCCAGCATTTT.

This rearrangement joins TRBV5-1 to TRBJ1-2, with D uncertain. Trimming took 3 bases from V and 2 from J, leaving 14 bases between them. Germline CDR1 reads SGHRS; CDR2 reads YFSETQ. CDR3 length equals 15 residues. CDR3 residues: CASSSTEGLNYGYTF. CDR3 bases: TGCGCCAGCAGCTCAACAGAGGGATTGAACTATGGCTACACCTTC.

The J gene is TRBJ1-1, the V gene TRBV19, with TRBD1 as a possible D gene (6 bases). CDR1 is LNHDA and CDR2 is SQIVND in the germline V gene (reference sequence). The CDR3 covers 15 residues. The V gene lost 5 bases and the J gene lost 1 base, with 14 bases spanning the gap. This CDR3 is CASSALAGANTEAFF. CDR3 in DNA: TGTGCCAGTAGTGCCCTCGCAGGGGCGAACACTGAAGCTTTCTTT.

CDR3 bases: TGTGCCAGCAGTGAATCGACAGGGGGCTACACCTTC. The encoded protein is CASSESTGGYTF. The chain joins TRBV25-1 to TRBJ1-2, with 7 bases that match TRBD1. This CDR3 has 12 amino acids. V was pared by 1 base and J by 8 bases, with 1 base of the junction left unmatched. CDR1 and CDR2 (germline): MGHDK, SYGVNS.

This chain connects TRBV10-1 to TRBJ2-1; 7 nucleotides line up with TRBD2. The junction had 6 bases not matched to a gene; V was cut back by 1 base and J by 3 bases. Germline CDR1 and CDR2: WNHNN and SYGVQD (reference sequence). The CDR3 consists of 16 residues. This CDR3 is CASSEWPAGNYNEQFF. The CDR3 nucleotides read TGCGCCAGCAGTGAGTGGCCAGCGGGGAACTACAATGAGCAGTTCTTC.

The V gene is TRBV5-8, the J gene TRBJ2-5, with TRBD1 matching 9 bases. Germline CDR1 is SGHTS and CDR2 is YDEGEE. The CDR3 runs to 14 residues. Trimming at V came to 3 bases and at J to 5 bases, leaving 5 bases not matched to a gene. The CDR3 nucleotides read TGTGCCAGCAGCTCGGTGACAGGGGGGGAGACCCAGTACTTC. Translated: CASSSVTGGETQYF.

This chain links TRBV19 with TRBJ2-7, with 11 positions matching TRBD1. Germline V lookup: CDR1 LNHDA, CDR2 SQIVND (reference sequence). The CDR3 spans 14 residues. V was clipped by 4 bases and J by 4 bases; unmatched bases: 3. The CDR3, as DNA: TGTGCCAGTAGTAAAGGGACAGGGGGGTACGAGCAGTACTTC. Translating it yields CASSKGTGGYEQYF.

There are a few counts of this clone. The chain has TRBV5-1 and TRBJ2-3, with a possible D match to TRBD1 (5 bases). Per germline, CDR1 SGHRS and CDR2 YFSETQ. The V end was cut by 0 bases, the J end by 0 bases, with 11 bases between. CDR3 length: 16 amino acids. For the CDR3, the DNA is TGCGCCAGCAGCTTGGTGTTGGGGCGTAGCACAGATACGCAGTATTTT. Translating it yields CASSLVLGRSTDTQYF.

The chain has TRBV20-1 and TRBJ1-2; TRBD1 matches 7 bases. The CDR3 runs to 11 residues. CDR1 is DFQATT and CDR2 is SNEGSKA in the germline V gene (reference sequence). V dropped 6 bases and J dropped 5; count of bases not matched to a gene: 3. The chain's CDR3 is CSAQGQYGYTF. CDR3 DNA: TGCAGTGCCCAGGGACAGTATGGCTACACCTTC.

The chain has TRBV5-1 and TRBJ2-3; possibly TRBD2 for D (6 bases). CDR1 and CDR2 (germline): SGHRS, YFSETQ. The CDR3 has 16 amino acids. The V and J ends lost 5 bases and 3 bases respectively, with 19 bases between them. The CDR3 DNA reads as TGCGCCAGCAGGCGGGAAGGGCAGGGAGGTACAGATACGCAGTATTTT. Amino acid sequence: CASRREGQGGTDTQYF.

The rearrangement links TRBV5-1 to TRBJ2-7; tentative D call: TRBD1 (6 bases). Germline V lookup: CDR1 SGHRS, CDR2 YFSETQ. There are 15 residues in the CDR3. The V gene lost 0 bases and the J gene lost 5 bases, with 15 bases spanning the gap. The CDR3 DNA reads as TGCGCCAGCAGCTTGGGAGACAGGCGACTCAACGAGCAGTACTTC. It specifies CASSLGDRRLNEQYF. The full variable domain, completed using reference TRBV5-1 and TRBJ2-7, is KAGVTQTPRYLIKTRGQQVTLSCSPISGHRSVSWYQQTPGQGLQFLFEYFSETQRNKGNFPGRFSGRQFSNSRSEMNVSTLELGDSALYLCASSLGDRRLNEQYFGPGTRLTVT.

The V call is TRBV6-5, the J call TRBJ1-5; tentative D call: TRBD1 (5 bases). The germline CDR1 and CDR2 sequences are MNHEY and SVGAGI. V dropped 6 bases and J dropped 1 base, with 10 bases sitting between them. The CDR3 length is 14 residues. The CDR3 reads CASRMDKSNQPQHF. The CDR3 coding sequence is TGTGCCAGCAGGATGGACAAGAGCAATCAGCCCCAGCATTTT.

This clone was recorded only once. The J gene is TRBJ1-5, the V gene TRBV6-5; TRBD1 matches at 9 bases. Germline V CDR1 and CDR2: MNHEY, SVGAGI. This CDR3 has 15 residues. V shed 6 bases and J 1 base; nucleotides not matched to a gene: 4. CDR3: CASSLDRGSNQPQHF. CDR3 nucleotides: TGTGCCAGCAGCCTGGACAGGGGCAGCAATCAGCCCCAGCATTTT.

This chain connects TRBV9 to TRBJ1-3; maybe TRBD1 (6 bases). V lost 3 bases and J lost 0, with 10 bases in between. Germline CDR1 and CDR2: SGDLS and YYNGEE. The CDR3 is 15 residues long. The CDR3 sequence: CASSGGQGSGNTIYF. The CDR3 DNA reads as TGTGCCAGCAGCGGGGGACAAGGCTCTGGAAACACCATATATTTT.

The rearrangement links TRBV6-5 to TRBJ1-1; D might be TRBD1 (6 bases). Germline V gene data show CDR1 as MNHEY and CDR2 as SVGAGI. This CDR3 spans 14 amino acids. V shed 7 bases and J shed 11 bases, with 23 bases lying between them. In DNA, the CDR3 is TGTGCCAGCACACTGAAGCGGGGGGCCCCCTCGGCTTTCTTT. Protein: CASTLKRGAPSAFF.

This chain joins TRBV7-2 and TRBJ2-3; TRBD1 aligns across 7 bases. CDR1 SGHTA and CDR2 FQGNSA come from the germline V gene. The CDR3 extends over 15 amino acids. Germline trimming cut 4 bases from V and 3 bases from J; bases unmatched to any gene: 7. In nucleotides, the CDR3 is TGTGCCAGCAGCTCTCCAGGGGGATGGACAGATACGCAGTATTTT. Translated: CASSSPGGWTDTQYF.

This clone was detected a few times. The chain couples TRBV6-6 to TRBJ1-5; D may be TRBD1 (6 bases). Trimming stripped 6 bases from V and 6 bases from J, with 18 bases between. There are 15 residues in the CDR3. In germline, CDR1 is MNHNY, CDR2 SVGAGI (reference sequence). In DNA, the CDR3 is TGTGCCAGCAGAACCGGGACACAGGCAGCTCAGCCCCAGCATTTT. Protein sequence: CASRTGTQAAQPQHF.

In DNA, the CDR3 is TGTGCCAGCAGCGCCTCCCCGCAAGAGACCCAGTACTTC. This sequence encodes CASSASPQETQYF. The rearrangement links TRBV9 to TRBJ2-5; D is unresolved. CDR1 is SGDLS and CDR2 is YYNGEE in the germline V gene. Trimming cost V 3 bases and J 2 bases, with 8 bases left between them. The CDR3 totals 13 residues.

The V call is TRBV19, the J call TRBJ1-1; D call uncertain. Between the trimmed V and J ends, which lost 6 bases and 0 bases, there was a span of 5 bases. Per germline, CDR1 LNHDA and CDR2 SQIVND (reference sequence). The length of the CDR3 is 12 residues. As DNA, the CDR3 is TGTGCCAGTAGCCAATTGAACACTGAAGCTTTCTTT. It codes for CASSQLNTEAFF. The full variable domain, completed using reference TRBV19 and TRBJ1-1, is DGGITQSPKYLFRKEGQNVTLSCEQNLNHDAMYWYRQDPGQGLRLIYYSQIVNDFQKGDIAEGYSVSREKKESFPLTVTSAQKNPTAFYLCASSQLNTEAFFGQGTRLTVV.

The chain recombines TRBV11-2 with TRBJ1-1, with 9 bases aligning to TRBD1. Losses at the gene ends were 4 bases for V and 1 base for J; bases not matched to a gene: 7. In germline, CDR1 is SGHAT, CDR2 FQNNGV. The length of the CDR3 is 16 residues. CDR3 in DNA: TGTGCCAGCAGCTCCGGGACAGGGATCGAGAACACTGAAGCTTTCTTT. Its protein product is CASSSGTGIENTEAFF.